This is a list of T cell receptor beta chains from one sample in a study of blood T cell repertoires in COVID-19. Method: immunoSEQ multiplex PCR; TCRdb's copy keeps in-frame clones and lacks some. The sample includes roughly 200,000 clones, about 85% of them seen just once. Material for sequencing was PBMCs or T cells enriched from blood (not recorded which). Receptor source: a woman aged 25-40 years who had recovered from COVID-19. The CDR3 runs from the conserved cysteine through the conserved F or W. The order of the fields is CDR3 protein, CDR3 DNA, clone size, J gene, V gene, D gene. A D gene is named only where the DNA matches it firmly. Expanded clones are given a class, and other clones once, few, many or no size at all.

CASSIAGGSEAFF,TGTGCCAGTAGTATCGCCGGAGGTAGTGAAGCTTTCTTT,once,TRBJ1-1,TRBV19,NA
CAWTKGQSNQPQHF,TGTGCCTGGACCAAAGGACAGAGCAATCAGCCCCAGCATTTT,many,TRBJ1-5,TRBV30,NA
CASSQVMGRSPLHF,TGTGCCAGCAGCCAAGTTATGGGGAGATCACCCCTCCACTTT,NA,TRBJ1-6,TRBV3-1/TRBV3-2,NA
CASSVFSGGFTEAFF,TGTGCCAGCAGCGTGTTCTCAGGGGGCTTCACTGAAGCTTTCTTT,few,TRBJ1-1,TRBV9,TRBD1
CASTPEVGTITYEQYF,TGTGCCAGCACCCCCGAGGTAGGGACTATAACCTACGAGCAGTACTTC,NA,TRBJ2-7,TRBV7-8,TRBD2
CASSLKGLITGELFF,TGTGCCAGCAGCCTCAAAGGACTAATCACCGGGGAGCTGTTTTTT,NA,TRBJ2-2,TRBV7-9,NA
CASSPTGDLSEQFF,TGTGCCAGCTCACCAACAGGGGACCTTAGTGAGCAGTTCTTC,few,TRBJ2-1,TRBV18,TRBD1
CASSPNSGNTIYF,TGTGCCAGCAGCCCAAACTCTGGAAACACCATATATTTT,few,TRBJ1-3,TRBV6-5,NA
CATSGPDERAGETQYF,TGTGCCACCAGTGGACCCGACGAGCGGGCTGGAGAGACCCAGTACTTC,NA,TRBJ2-5,TRBV24-1,NA
CASSQDWSASNQPQHF,TGCGCCAGCAGCCAAGATTGGAGTGCTAGCAATCAGCCCCAGCATTTT,few,TRBJ1-5,TRBV4-1,NA
CASSFVQGPYEQYF,TGTGCCAGCAGCTTTGTACAGGGACCCTACGAGCAGTACTTC,few,TRBJ2-7,TRBV5-5,NA
CASSVRGGTSQYF,TGTGCCAGCAGCGTAAGGGGGGGGACTTCCCAGTACTTC,NA,TRBJ2-5,TRBV11-3,NA
CASSPRQGGDEQYF,TGCGCCAGCAGCCCAAGACAGGGTGGGGACGAGCAGTACTTC,NA,TRBJ2-7,TRBV4-3,TRBD1
CASSRGQGAYTGELFF,TGCGCCAGCAGCCGCGGACAGGGGGCGTACACCGGGGAGCTGTTTTTT,NA,TRBJ2-2,TRBV5-1,TRBD1
CAWSFNRGRLNTEAFF,TGTGCCTGGAGTTTTAACAGGGGCCGCCTTAACACTGAAGCTTTCTTT,NA,TRBJ1-1,TRBV30,TRBD1
CATTGTGISGQLFF,TGTGCCACCACGGGGACAGGAATATCGGGGCAACTGTTTTTT,NA,TRBJ1-4,TRBV25-1,TRBD1
CASSLDRAYYGYTF,TGTGCCAGCAGCTTGGACAGGGCCTACTATGGCTACACCTTC,NA,TRBJ1-2,TRBV5-4,NA
CASSYWRSTTPYEQYF,TGTGCCAGCAGCTACTGGAGGTCCACGACCCCATACGAGCAGTACTTC,NA,TRBJ2-7,TRBV7-9,NA
CSASGTGGAPNYGYTF,TGCAGTGCTAGTGGTACAGGGGGCGCCCCTAACTATGGCTACACCTTC,NA,TRBJ1-2,TRBV20-1,TRBD1
CATSDPGTGTGRTEAFF,TGTGCCACCAGTGATCCAGGAACCGGGACAGGGAGGACTGAAGCTTTCTTT,NA,TRBJ1-1,TRBV24-1,TRBD1
CASSYSGIANTGELFF,TGTGCCAGCAGCTACTCCGGTATCGCGAACACCGGGGAGCTGTTTTTT,NA,TRBJ2-2,TRBV7-2,NA
CASSSQTGPQPYEQYF,TGTGCCAGCAGCTCCCAGACAGGCCCACAGCCCTACGAGCAGTACTTC,NA,TRBJ2-7,TRBV4-2,NA
CASSYSQGANYGYTF,TGTGCCAGCAGTTACTCCCAGGGCGCTAACTATGGCTACACCTTC,NA,TRBJ1-2,TRBV6-5,NA
CAITPGHEDTQYF,TGTGCCATCACCCCAGGGCATGAAGATACGCAGTATTTT,once,TRBJ2-3,TRBV10-3,NA
CASSQEDRSNYGYTF,TGCGCCAGCAGCCAAGAGGACAGGTCGAACTATGGCTACACCTTC,NA,TRBJ1-2,TRBV4-1,TRBD1
CASYFSIQGNEQFF,TGTGCCAGCTATTTTAGCATCCAGGGTAATGAGCAGTTCTTC,NA,TRBJ2-1,TRBV6-5,NA
CASSIRGTGGEGYGYTF,TGTGCCAGTAGTATAAGGGGGACAGGGGGAGAGGGCTATGGCTACACCTTC,NA,TRBJ1-2,TRBV19,TRBD1
CASSYSPGVSTEAFF,TGTGCCAGCAGTTACTCGCCGGGGGTGAGCACTGAAGCTTTCTTT,NA,TRBJ1-1,TRBV6-5,NA
CASSYLAGATGELFF,TGTGCCAGCAGTTACTTAGCGGGGGCCACCGGGGAGCTGTTTTTT,NA,TRBJ2-2,TRBV6-2/TRBV6-3,TRBD2
CASSLAGVTDTQYF,TGTGCCAGCAGCCTAGCGGGGGTAACAGATACGCAGTATTTT,NA,TRBJ2-3,TRBV6-2/TRBV6-3,TRBD2
CATSDYGLRAGGGYTF,TGTGCCACCAGTGACTATGGGCTTAGGGCAGGGGGAGGCTACACCTTC,NA,TRBJ1-2,TRBV24-1,TRBD1
CATQGASEKLFF,TGTGCCACACAGGGGGCAAGTGAAAAACTGTTTTTT,NA,TRBJ1-4,TRBV19,TRBD1
CASSIWGEGMDTEAFF,TGTGCCAGTAGTATCTGGGGGGAGGGCATGGACACTGAAGCTTTCTTT,NA,TRBJ1-1,TRBV19,NA
CASSLRVFDTEAFF,TGTGCCAGCAGTCTCAGGGTTTTCGACACTGAAGCTTTCTTT,NA,TRBJ1-1,TRBV5-6,NA
CASSLRQGARGYTF,TGCGCCAGCAGCTTGAGACAGGGGGCGAGAGGCTACACCTTC,NA,TRBJ1-2,TRBV5-1,TRBD1
CASSPARGSFGANVLTF,TGTGCCAGCAGCCCCGCGAGGGGGTCTTTTGGGGCCAACGTCCTGACTTTC,NA,TRBJ2-6,TRBV7-8,NA
CASSVEGGGGAFF,TGTGCCAGCAGCGTAGAAGGAGGTGGTGGAGCTTTCTTT,NA,TRBJ1-1,TRBV9,NA
CASSESGINNYGYTF,TGCGCCAGCAGCGAATCGGGAATTAACAACTATGGCTACACCTTC,NA,TRBJ1-2,TRBV5-1,NA
CASSSRQHNYGYTF,TGTGCCAGCAGTTCCAGACAGCATAACTATGGCTACACCTTC,NA,TRBJ1-2,TRBV27,NA